This entry features one T cell receptor (beta chain) sequence. Only in-frame clones appear in the TCRdb table, and some are missing; sequencing was by immunoSEQ multiplex PCR. The sample lists 400,000 to 450,000 clones, over 75% occurring once. This sample is drawn from a study of control samples from healthy donors and cancer patients. Trimming removed 3 bases from V and 7 bases from J; junction bases left unmatched: 18. The germline V gene has CDR1 KGHDR and CDR2 SFDVKD. The CDR3 runs 20 residues. The sample consisted of PBMCs. The receptor was derived from a man between 35 and 55 years old with head and neck cancer. The chain is built from TRBV24-1 and TRBJ2-1, with 12 bases matching TRBD2. Here the CDR3 reads CATSDPKTSGGPSLLNEQFF. CDR3 bases: TGTGCCACCAGTGATCCCAAGACTAGCGGGGGCCCATCCCTACTGAATGAGCAGTTCTTC.